A single TCR beta chain is shown here with its context. Its antigen specificity is not known. Per-base qualities were not stored, and no clone one base away is much larger. Libraries were prepared through 5' RACE. Sequencing instrument: Illumina HiSeq 2500. A second PCR of 7 to 11 cycles was run with a J-beta primer mix and a sample-barcoded 5' primer. A template-switch 5' adaptor carrying 12 random nucleotides introduced a unique molecular identifier onto each TCR beta cDNA molecule. At least 2.5 million CDR3-containing paired-end reads were obtained from each sample. First-strand cDNA was synthesized from all RNA with the Mint cDNA synthesis kit, primed by a TRBC-specific oligonucleotide. Following uracil-DNA glycosylase treatment, all cDNA underwent a first 18-cycle PCR with the universal primers M1SS and BC2_uni_R. The published analysis was carried out like this. Normalization of each sample was performed by random selection of 1 million high-quality reads, each carrying a distinct molecular identifier. Reads sharing molecular identifiers were discarded rather than binned into consensus sequences. CDR3 identification, clonotype clustering and error correction used MiTCR with a Q25 quality threshold and the strictest error-elimination algorithm. A nonparametric unseen species model with Euler transformation was used to estimate a lower bound on total TCR beta diversity. The public reads were reanalyzed by TCRdb: fastp trimming at Q25, MiXCR alignment, in-frame beta chains only. Every entry covers one CDR3 protein and lists the most common genes and DNA from its rows. These V and J calls originate from TCRdb's pipeline instead of the authors' own analysis. Present in this sample are 720,000 or so distinct CDR3 sequences, around 41% of which were seen just once. The ten largest account for 25% to 35% of the sample.

This sample is drawn from a study of blood T cells in healthy people across ages (dated by TCRdb to about 2015). Regarding the complete study: In model experiments, template switching captured roughly one uniquely barcoded TCR beta cDNA molecule for every two T cells. To track age-related changes in TCR beta repertoire diversity, the study relied on deep sequencing normalized with unique cDNA molecular identifiers. The donors were divided into four age groups: young (average around 15 years), middle-aged (about 40), aged (around 59) and long-lived (around 80). To avoid experimental bias, donors of different ages were randomly spread across the sequencing lanes. The study analyzed two additional independent replicas of 1 million unique cDNA reads from the same blood draw for two donors, one aged 18 to 29 and one aged 80 or older.

The donors were roughly 39 Caucasian individuals from Russia, aged roughly 6 to 100 years, who were systemically healthy. Each donor gave ten milliliters of peripheral blood, collected into EDTA-treated Vacutainer tubes. Ficoll-Paque density-gradient centrifugation was used to isolate PBMCs, with at least 7 million obtained per sample. Total RNA, at least 5 micrograms per sample, was extracted from PBMCs with Trizol reagent. The percentages of naive CD45RAhigh/CD27high T cells were determined by flow cytometry on a PBMC aliquot from every donor. Taken from the germline V gene, the CDR1 and CDR2 loops are SGDLS and YYNGEE. The CDR3, cysteine through phenylalanine, is 17 amino acids long. The only DNA kept is the CDR3, 51 bases in frame from the first base. The junction shows trimming of 0 bases on V and 5 bases on J, plus 18 bases between the germline ends. General findings and caveats noted by the study authors: A strong correlation was found between observed TCR beta diversity and the percentage of naive T cells measured by flow cytometry. Conclusive comparison of naive and antigen-experienced compartments was prevented by the profiling of bulk unsorted PBMCs. Compared with the aged group, more naive CD4+ T cells, fewer expanded clones and increased TCR diversity were shown by the long-lived group, suggesting age selection. The CMV infection status of donors was not known, potentially confounding age-related changes in expanded clonotypes. Observed TCR beta diversity per million T cells fell roughly linearly with age, and a significant reduction was already apparent by age roughly 41. Estimates of total diversity based on one million sequenced T cells were regarded as lower bounds and as underestimates.

The chain is assembled from TRBV9 and TRBJ2-1; the best D guess is TRBD1, with 5 bases matching. Sequencing was performed on blood. This sequence was found in an older man in good health. The DNA is TGTGCCAGCAGCGTAGACCCTCCGCAGGGCGTGGACAATGAGCAGTTCTTC. It codes for CASSVDPPQGVDNEQFF.